This TCR beta chain stems from a study of blood T cell repertoires in COVID-19. Looking at the study overall: Donors in the United States, Italy and Spain gave samples during acute or convalescent COVID-19. T cells, B-cell-depleted T cells, or PBMCs provided the cDNA or gDNA that served as material.

This CDR3 has 13 amino acids. V lost 7 bases to trimming and J lost 3 bases; unmatched junction nucleotides: 4. Germline V gene data show CDR1 as LNHNV and CDR2 as YYDKDF (reference sequence). In the study's own analysis: Nucleated cell number was recorded as an estimate derived from reference gene primer amplification. The method was immunoSEQ multiplex PCR; TCRdb's version includes in-frame clones alone and lacks a portion of them. For V, J and clone size, that table is used; D and trimming come from the DNA. The sample holds 50,000 to 60,000 clones, 83% seen once. The rearrangement joins TRBV15 to TRBJ2-5, with 8 bases lining up with TRBD2. The sample taken for sequencing was peripheral blood. The receptor was derived from a man aged 40-55 years with acute or convalescent COVID-19. As DNA, the CDR3 is TGTGCCACCAATCGAGCGGGAGAAGAGACCCAGTACTTC. This gives the protein CATNRAGEETQYF.